These 32 T cell receptor beta chains were all obtained from the same sample, sequenced in a study of human T cells and chemical hapten exposure. As to time point: pre-sensitization, week 0. Indicated treatment: therapeutic diphenylcyclopropenone sensitization with weekly scalp DPC. TCRdb re-derived calls from the RACE reads in MiXCR, one entry per CDR3 protein. This sample has 85,000 to 130,000 distinct CDR3 sequences, with 12% found just once. The sequencing here drew on whole blood, taken in connection with sensitization to the hapten diphenylcyclopropenone (DPC). All receptors come from a woman aged 45 to 65 with alopecia areata. Some clones in this sample may be carry-over from other donors' samples.

This clonotype was recorded a few times. The rearrangement uses TRBV19 and TRBJ1-1; the D is unclear. The CDR3 is 13 amino acids. The germline V gene encodes CDR1 LNHDA and CDR2 SQIVND (reference sequence). Trimming shortened V by 5 bases and J by 1 base, and 8 bases separated the two germline ends. The CDR3 here is CASSDLTNTEAFF. The CDR3 nucleotides are TGTGCCAGTAGTGACCTGACGAACACTGAAGCTTTCTTT.

This chain links TRBV6-6 with TRBJ2-1; TRBD2 agrees at 10 bases. Losses at the gene ends were 2 bases for V and 7 bases for J; bases not matched to a gene: 2. The CDR3 covers 14 residues. Germline lookup yields CDR1 MNHNY and CDR2 SVGAGI (reference sequence). The CDR3 reads CASSYAGLANEQFF. As DNA, the CDR3 is TGTGCCAGCAGTTACGCGGGACTAGCGAATGAGCAGTTCTTC.

This clonotype was picked up a small number of times. The rearrangement links TRBV20-1 to TRBJ2-3; D might be TRBD1 (6 bases). This CDR3 is built from 14 residues. Trimming removed 5 bases from V and 2 bases from J, with 14 bases in between. The germline CDR1 and CDR2 sequences are DFQATT and SNEGSKA (reference sequence). CDR3 sequence (DNA): TGCAGTGCTTCCAGGACAGCCTACACAGATACGCAGTATTTT. Its protein product is CSASRTAYTDTQYF.

Only a few counts were recorded for this clonotype. The chain employs TRBV18 and TRBJ2-1; perhaps TRBD2 as D (5 bases). The CDR3 sequence is 19 residues long. Germline V CDR1 and CDR2: KGHSH, LQKENI. V shed 3 bases and J shed 4 bases, with 25 bases lying between them. The CDR3 region has the DNA TGTGCCAGCTCACCCCCCGGTGTACGCGGGCCCAGAGAATACAATGAGCAGTTCTTC. Amino acid sequence: CASSPPGVRGPREYNEQFF.

The chain couples TRBV7-6 to TRBJ2-7; D tentatively reads TRBD1 or TRBD2 (5 bases each). This CDR3 has 13 amino acids. Germline V gene data show CDR1 as SGHVS and CDR2 as FNYEAQ. Trimming took off 3 bases at V and 5 bases at J, with 11 bases between the two ends. The CDR3 DNA reads as TGTGCCAGCAGCTTGGGGGACCAGGACGAGCAGTACTTC. Translation gives CASSLGDQDEQYF.

The chain has TRBV6-2 or TRBV6-3 and TRBJ1-2; D call uncertain. This CDR3 has 13 residues. CDR1 and CDR2 (germline): MNHEY, SVGEGT. V was clipped by 0 bases and J by 4 bases, with 6 bases between them. The CDR3 bases are TGTGCCAGCAGTTACTCATCCAGCTATGGCTACACCTTC. It encodes CASSYSSSYGYTF.

This clonotype came up a few times. This rearrangement joins TRBV28 to TRBJ1-1; D uncertain. There are 11 residues in the CDR3. Deletions cut 2 bases from V and 6 bases from J, with 4 bases between. The germline gives CDR1 MDHEN, CDR2 SYDVKM. The CDR3 sequence is CASSLQSEAFF. The CDR3 DNA sequence: TGTGCCAGCAGTTTACAGTCTGAAGCTTTCTTT.

The V and J genes are TRBV29-1 and TRBJ2-7; 11 positions agree with TRBD2. The CDR3 covers 13 residues. V was clipped by 4 bases and J by 5 bases; unmatched bases: 4. CDR1 is SQVTM, CDR2 ANQGSEA, per germline. The CDR3 DNA reads as TGCAGCGTTGGACTAGCGGGATCTCACGAGCAGTACTTC. Its translation: CSVGLAGSHEQYF.

This clonotype was detected only a few times. This chain uses TRBV27 with TRBJ1-6; maybe TRBD1 (6 bases). The CDR3 length is 14 residues. Trimming cost V 2 bases and J 9 bases, with 11 bases left between them. Germline-derived CDR1 and CDR2 are MNHEY and SMNVEV (reference sequence). The CDR3: CASSLGGESSPLHF. The CDR3 DNA is TGTGCCAGCAGTTTAGGGGGCGAATCTTCACCCCTCCACTTT.

The rearrangement uses TRBV14 and TRBJ1-1; 8 bases fit TRBD1. This CDR3 is built from 15 residues. The V gene's germline CDR1 is SGHDN and CDR2 FVKESK. V lost 10 bases and J lost 2; bases outside the gene matches: 12. CDR3 in DNA: TGTGCCACCAAAAGGGGGACAGGCTTTAACACTGAAGCTTTCTTT. Its translation: CATKRGTGFNTEAFF.

This clonotype was recorded many times. V usage is TRBV5-5 and J usage is TRBJ2-2; D possibly matches TRBD1 or TRBD2 (5 bases each). The CDR3 consists of 15 residues. Looked up from germline, CDR1 is SGHKS and CDR2 is YYEKEE (reference sequence). V was trimmed by 3 bases and J by 4 bases, leaving 13 bases between them. The CDR3 DNA follows: TGTGCCAGCAGCTGGGACCTTTACATCACCGGGGAGCTGTTTTTT. As protein: CASSWDLYITGELFF.

The chain couples TRBV11-2 to TRBJ2-7; unclear D gene. Per germline, CDR1 SGHAT and CDR2 FQNNGV. V shed 1 base and J shed 2 bases, with 9 bases lying between them. CDR3 length: 14 residues. The CDR3 here is CASSLGLPAYEQYF. DNA for the CDR3: TGTGCCAGCAGCTTAGGACTCCCTGCCTACGAGCAGTACTTC.

This clonotype was recorded many times. The V call is TRBV6-1, the J call TRBJ1-5; TRBD1 is a possible D gene (5 bases). Trimming removed 8 bases from V and 7 bases from J, with 18 bases in between. The CDR3 length is 14 residues. Germline V CDR1 and CDR2: MNHNS, SASEGT. CDR3 sequence reads: CASDAGREGQPQHF. CDR3 DNA: TGTGCCAGCGATGCAGGGAGGGAGGGACAGCCCCAGCATTTT.

The gene calls are TRBV6-2 or TRBV6-3 and TRBJ1-6; 9 positions agree with TRBD1. The CDR3 runs 15 residues. The junction had 4 bases not matched to a gene; V was cut back by 0 bases and J by 10 bases. Germline CDR1 reads MNHEY; CDR2 reads SVGEGT. CDR3 coding DNA: TGTGCCAGCAGTTACTCGACGGGACAGGGCTCACCCCTCCACTTT. Protein product: CASSYSTGQGSPLHF.

The chain carries TRBV10-3 and TRBJ2-7; possibly TRBD1 or TRBD2 for D (6 bases each). The germline V gene has CDR1 ENHRY and CDR2 SYGVKD. This CDR3 has 15 residues. Deletions cut 5 bases from V and 0 bases from J, with 14 bases between. The CDR3 here is CAISSPGEDSYEQYF. The CDR3 DNA is TGTGCCATCAGTTCCCCAGGGGAGGACTCCTACGAGCAGTACTTC.

The chain recombines TRBV5-1 with TRBJ2-2, with unresolved D. Trimming pared 0 bases from V and 3 bases from J, leaving 0 bases between. Germline loops: CDR1 SGHRS, CDR2 YFSETQ. This CDR3 is 12 amino acids long. In DNA, the CDR3 is TGCGCCAGCAGCTTGGACACCGGGGAGCTGTTTTTT. Protein: CASSLDTGELFF.

The J gene is TRBJ2-3, the V gene TRBV5-5, with a weak D call TRBD1 (6 bases). Trimming pared 3 bases from V and 2 bases from J, leaving 16 bases between. CDR3 length equals 16 residues. Looked up from germline, CDR1 is SGHKS and CDR2 is YYEKEE (reference sequence). This CDR3 is CASSSLWGHSTDTQYF. Here the CDR3 DNA reads TGTGCCAGCAGCTCTTTGTGGGGGCACTCCACAGATACGCAGTATTTT.

The table lists this clonotype with a few counts. V gene TRBV4-1 combines with J gene TRBJ2-1; 10 nucleotides line up with TRBD2. The V segment lost 2 bases and the J segment 0 bases; nucleotides outside the gene matches: 7. The germline V gene has CDR1 MGHRA and CDR2 YSYEKL. This CDR3 has 18 amino acids. The CDR3 DNA reads TGCGCCAGCAGCCAATCCCGACTAGCGGGCGTCTCCTACAATGAGCAGTTCTTC. It yields the protein CASSQSRLAGVSYNEQFF.

In regard to this clonotype: Mismatch with germline at one junction end may stem from a read error. CDR3 region: CVSSEVRVNTGELFF. Here the CDR3 DNA reads TGTGTCAGCAGTGAAGTCCGCGTAAACACCGGGGAGCTGTTTTTT. J is TRBJ2-2 and V is TRBV2, with unresolved D. The germline gives CDR1 SNHLY, CDR2 FYNNEI. CDR3 length: 15 residues.

This clonotype appeared a few times. The chain carries TRBV4-2 and TRBJ1-4; 11 nucleotides match TRBD1. Germline V gene lookup returns CDR1 LGHNA and CDR2 YNFKEQ. V dropped 4 bases and J dropped 7; count of bases not matched to a gene: 8. There are 16 residues in the CDR3. The CDR3 spells CASSPASGTGGEKLFF. Here the CDR3 DNA reads TGTGCCAGCAGCCCCGCCTCCGGGACAGGGGGTGAAAAACTGTTTTTT.

The sample holds a few counts of this clonotype. The chain couples TRBV2 to TRBJ1-3, with 9 bases lining up with TRBD1. CDR3 length: 14 amino acids. The germline CDR1 and CDR2 sequences are SNHLY and FYNNEI. The V gene end was trimmed by 7 bases and the J gene end by 4 bases; junction bases not matched to a gene: 5. CDR3 loop: CASIRTGVGNTIYF. The CDR3 nucleotides are TGTGCCAGCATTAGGACAGGGGTCGGAAACACCATATATTTT.

This clonotype was detected a few times. V is TRBV7-2 and J is TRBJ2-2, with D maybe TRBD1 (5 bases). Germline CDR1 and CDR2: SGHTA and FQGNSA. With 8 bases removed from V and 4 bases from J, the gap between germline ends came to 8 bases. There are 12 residues in the CDR3. This CDR3 reads CASGAPTGELFF. The DNA for the CDR3 is TGTGCCAGCGGGGCCCCCACCGGGGAGCTGTTTTTT.

This clonotype was found many times. The CDR3 spells CASSLASVNYGYTF. DNA of the CDR3: TGTGCCAGCAGCTTAGCGTCAGTTAACTATGGCTACACCTTC. This chain links TRBV7-2 with TRBJ1-2; D not resolved. V lost 0 bases and J 1 base, leaving 6 bases between the germline ends. This CDR3 has 14 residues. CDR1 SGHTA and CDR2 FQGNSA come from the germline V gene.

This clonotype has a handful of counts. V usage is TRBV29-1 and J usage is TRBJ2-2, with TRBD2 matching over 12 bases. CDR1 is SQVTM, CDR2 ANQGSEA, per germline. This CDR3 comprises 15 residues. The V and J ends lost 7 bases and 3 bases, in that order; junction bases with no gene match: 6. CDR3 residues: CSGRTSGAHTGELFF. The CDR3 bases are TGCAGCGGTAGGACTAGCGGGGCCCACACCGGGGAGCTGTTTTTT.

This clonotype has only a few counts. The rearrangement joins TRBV10-3 to TRBJ2-2; D may be TRBD2 (6 bases). CDR1 and CDR2 (germline): ENHRY, SYGVKD. Deletions cut 3 bases from V and 7 bases from J, with 15 bases between. There are 15 residues in the CDR3. CDR3 protein: CAISDATRGSGELFF. DNA of the CDR3: TGTGCCATCAGTGACGCGACTAGGGGTAGCGGGGAGCTGTTTTTT.

This clonotype showed up just a few times. The chain links TRBV12-3 or TRBV12-4 to TRBJ1-2; 8 nucleotides match TRBD1. Germline trimming cut 2 bases from V and 5 bases from J; bases unmatched to any gene: 7. The CDR3 length is 15 residues. Written as DNA, the CDR3 is TGTGCCAGCAGTTTAAGGGGACAGGAGGGATATGGCTACACCTTC. Its protein is CASSLRGQEGYGYTF.

The chain recombines TRBV11-2 with TRBJ2-1; the D is unclear. The V gene lost 2 bases and the J gene lost 0 bases, with 14 bases spanning the gap. Germline V gene lookup returns CDR1 SGHAT and CDR2 FQNNGV. There are 17 residues in the CDR3. CDR3 coding DNA: TGTGCCAGCAGCTTAAATGGTTGGGCAGCCTCCTACAATGAGCAGTTCTTC. This gives the protein CASSLNGWAASYNEQFF.

This clonotype has ten or more counts. This chain links TRBV3-1 with TRBJ2-1; no firm D call. The V gene lost 4 bases and the J gene lost 5 bases, with 3 bases spanning the gap. The CDR3 runs 11 residues. Germline lookup yields CDR1 LGHDT and CDR2 YNNKEL (reference sequence). CDR3 sequence: CASSRDNEQFF. The CDR3 DNA is TGTGCCAGCAGCCGGGACAATGAGCAGTTCTTC.

This clonotype was seen a few times. The chain is built from TRBV19 and TRBJ1-4; D is ambiguous. The germline V gene has CDR1 LNHDA and CDR2 SQIVND (reference sequence). The CDR3 spans 13 residues. Trimming stripped 3 bases from V and 8 bases from J, with 10 bases between. Written as DNA, the CDR3 is TGTGCCAGTAGTATTCCCCCCGGGGAAAAACTGTTTTTT. Translated, it gives CASSIPPGEKLFF.

In its sample, this clonotype was seen a few times. The V gene is TRBV6-5, the J gene TRBJ2-5, with 15 bases matching TRBD2. After removal of 6 bases from V and 5 bases from J, the junction contained 4 bases not matched to a gene. Looked up from germline, CDR1 is MNHEY and CDR2 is SVGAGI. The CDR3 covers 15 residues. The DNA for the CDR3 is TGTGCCAGCAGGCAAGGGACTAGCGGGGGGGAGACCCAGTACTTC. It encodes CASRQGTSGGETQYF.

The chain links TRBV5-6 to TRBJ2-7; D is possibly TRBD1 (6 bases). The V and J ends lost 5 bases and 6 bases respectively, with 12 bases between them. The length of the CDR3 is 12 residues. Per germline, CDR1 SGHDT and CDR2 YYEEEE. The chain's CDR3 is CASRQGVSEQYF. In nucleotides, the CDR3 is TGTGCCAGCAGACAGGGTGTAAGCGAGCAGTACTTC.

V gene TRBV5-1 combines with J gene TRBJ1-2, with D uncertain. V gave up 5 bases and J gave up 9 bases, with 11 bases separating them. Germline loops: CDR1 SGHRS, CDR2 YFSETQ. CDR3 length equals 11 residues. This chain's CDR3 is CASSAEDRYTF. The CDR3 nucleotides read TGCGCCAGCAGTGCTGAGGACCGCTACACCTTC.